These T cell receptor beta chains were read from a single sample in a study of T cell changes during pregnancy in multiple sclerosis. Sequencing used immunoSEQ multiplex PCR; TCRdb keeps in-frame clones, though not all of them. The data contain roughly 52,000 clones, around 94% of them singletons. The starting material was CD8+ T cells from peripheral blood mononuclear cells, obtained before pregnancy. These receptor sequences come from a female donor with multiple sclerosis, enrolled in a pregnancy study. The CDR3 runs from the conserved cysteine through the conserved F or W. The order of the fields is clone size, J gene, D gene, V gene, CDR3 DNA, CDR3 protein. The D gene is left open where the match is weak. Rows give clone size only sometimes, using once, few, many, or a class for an expanded clone.

. TRBJ2-1 TRBD2 TRBV7-2 TGTGCCAGCAGCGGAGGACTAGCGGGCTCCTACAATGAGCAGTTCTTC CASSGGLAGSYNEQFF
. TRBJ2-2 TRBD2 TRBV27 TGTGCCAGCAGTCTACAGACTAGCGGGAGCGGGGAGCTGTTTTTT CASSLQTSGSGELFF
. TRBJ2-7 TRBD1 TRBV27 TGTGCCAGCAGTTTGACAGGGGGGGCCCCCTACGAGCAGTACTTC CASSLTGGAPYEQYF
. TRBJ2-1 . TRBV5-1 TGCGCCAGCAGCCTAGGCATTGTAGTAGATGAGCAGTTCTTC CASSLGIVVDEQFF
. TRBJ2-7 . TRBV19 TGTGCCAGTAGTATGGGTTCGGGGGACCCCTACGAGCAGTACTTC CASSMGSGDPYEQYF
. TRBJ2-1 TRBD2 TRBV7-9 TGTGCCAGCAGCCCTCGACTAGCTGGCCATGAGCAGTTCTTC CASSPRLAGHEQFF
few TRBJ2-1 TRBD2 TRBV10-2 TGCGCCAGCAGTGAGTGGGTTAGCGGGGACTACAATGAGCAGTTCTTC CASSEWVSGDYNEQFF
. TRBJ2-7 TRBD2 TRBV28 TGTGCCAGCAAGGGATGGGGGGGAAGGGCCTACGAGCAGTACTTC CASKGWGGRAYEQYF
. TRBJ2-3 . TRBV10-3 TGTGCCATCAGTGAGAGGCAGGGAACCACAGATACGCAGTATTTT CAISERQGTTDTQYF
. TRBJ2-7 TRBD1 TRBV9 TGTGCCAGCAGCGGGACAGGGGGTCCCTACGAGCAGTACTTC CASSGTGGPYEQYF
. TRBJ1-3 . TRBV4-1 TGCGCCAGCAGCCAAGGCAGGGGTCTTGGAAACACCATATATTTT CASSQGRGLGNTIYF
. TRBJ2-7 . TRBV4-2 TGTGCCAGCAGCCAATGGTCAGGGGCCTACGAGCAGTACTTC CASSQWSGAYEQYF
. TRBJ2-2 . TRBV9 TGTGCCAGCAGCGACCTTAGCACCGGGGAGCTGTTTTTT CASSDLSTGELFF
. TRBJ2-7 . TRBV10-3 TGTGCCATCACCGCAGGTAGCGGCGACTACGAGCAGTACTTC CAITAGSGDYEQYF
. TRBJ2-7 . TRBV5-1 TGCGCCAGCAGCTCCCGGGACGGAGGGGCCTACGAGCAGTACTTC CASSSRDGGAYEQYF
once TRBJ1-1 . TRBV30 TGTGCCGCTCACCTCGGGGTGAACACTGAAGCTTTCTTT CAAHLGVNTEAFF
. TRBJ1-1 . TRBV4-1 TGCGCCAGCAGCGCCCGGACAGCATCGAACACTGAAGCTTTCTTT CASSARTASNTEAFF
once TRBJ2-3 TRBD1 TRBV2 TGTGCCAGCAGTGCCGGGACAGGGGGCACAGATACGCAGTATTTT CASSAGTGGTDTQYF
few TRBJ2-7 TRBD1 TRBV5-1 TGCGCCAGCAGTTACGGACAGGGCTACGAGCAGTACTTC CASSYGQGYEQYF
. TRBJ2-3 TRBD2 TRBV5-4 TGTGCCAGCACCAACCTCACTAGCGGTAACACAGATACGCAGTATTTT CASTNLTSGNTDTQYF
. TRBJ2-7 TRBD2 TRBV19 TGTGCCAGTAGTAGGACTAGCGACTACGAGCAGTACTTC CASSRTSDYEQYF
. TRBJ2-3 TRBD2 TRBV4-3 TGCGCCAGCAGCCAGAATTCCCGATCTAGCGGGAGTTGGAATACGCAGTATTTT CASSQNSRSSGSWNTQYF
. TRBJ1-1 . TRBV30 TGTGCCTGGAGTCATGTACTAGAAAACAAAGCTTTCTTT CAWSHVLENKAFF
. TRBJ2-1 TRBD2 TRBV19 TGTGCCAGTAGTGCTAGCGGGAGGATTTTCAATGAGCAGTTCTTC CASSASGRIFNEQFF
. TRBJ2-7 TRBD2 TRBV27 TGTGCCAGCAGTAGCATCGGGCGGGAGGGGTCCTACGAGCAGTACTTC CASSSIGREGSYEQYF
. TRBJ2-6 . TRBV5-6 TGTGCCAGCAGCTTGAATATCCAGGGGCAAGGTGGGGCCAACGTCCTGACTTTC CASSLNIQGQGGANVLTF
once TRBJ1-2 TRBD1 TRBV7-9 TGTGCCAGCACCAAGGACAGGGTCGACTATGGCTACACCTTC CASTKDRVDYGYTF
. TRBJ1-2 . TRBV2 TGTGCCAGCAGCACTAGCGCAAACTATGGCTACACCTTC CASSTSANYGYTF